This is a list of T cell receptor beta chains from one sample in a study of blood T cell repertoires in COVID-19. Sequencing used immunoSEQ multiplex PCR; TCRdb keeps in-frame clones, though not all of them. In the table there are 150,000 to 200,000 clones, almost 80% of which are singletons. Source material: PBMCs or T cells enriched from blood (not recorded which). The receptors originated from a woman aged 45-60 years who had recovered from COVID-19. CDR3s include the opening cysteine and the closing phenylalanine or tryptophan. A D gene is named only where the DNA matches it firmly. Rows may omit the clone size; those that give it use once, few, many or a size class.

abundance | j_gene | d_gene | v_gene | CDR3nt | CDR3aa
. | TRBJ2-7 | . | TRBV2 | TGTGCCAGCCTACTCGTGGCTAGCGTGTCCTACGAGCAGTACTTC | CASLLVASVSYEQYF
. | TRBJ1-2 | TRBD1 | TRBV10-3 | TGTGCCATCAGTCGGGAACAGGGGCAGGGCTACACCTTC | CAISREQGQGYTF
. | TRBJ1-3 | . | TRBV28 | TGTGCCAGCAGTTTATCCGCCGGTTTGGGCAGCGTCGGGGACACCATATATTTT | CASSLSAGLGSVGDTIYF
. | TRBJ1-1 | . | TRBV2 | TGTGCCAGCAGTTTAACAGGTGAAGCTTTCTTT | CASSLTGEAFF
. | TRBJ2-1 | TRBD2 | TRBV6-5 | TGTGCCAGCAGTTACCGGACTAGGCGGTGCAATGAGCAGTTCTTC | CASSYRTRRCNEQFF
. | TRBJ1-2 | . | TRBV27 | TGTGCCAGCAGTCCCAGGGGAGGGGATTATGGCTACACCTTC | CASSPRGGDYGYTF
. | TRBJ2-1 | TRBD1 | TRBV12-5 | TGTGCTAGTGGCCTCGGGACAGGGGGGAACAATGAGCAGTTCTTC | CASGLGTGGNNEQFF
. | TRBJ2-2 | TRBD2 | TRBV19 | TGTGCCAGTAGGACTAGCGGGATAGGGTACACCGGGGAGCTGTTTTTT | CASRTSGIGYTGELFF
. | TRBJ2-4 | TRBD2 | TRBV10-3 | TGTGCCATCAGTCCGACTAGCTCCAGGGCCAAAAACATTCAGTACTTC | CAISPTSSRAKNIQYF
. | TRBJ2-3 | . | TRBV21-1 | TGTGCCAGCAGCAATAACAGGGTCACTAGCACAGATACGCAGTATTTT | CASSNNRVTSTDTQYF
. | TRBJ2-7 | TRBD2 | TRBV5-4 | TGTGCCAGCAGCCGTAGCGGGGTGGGTGGTTACGAGCAGTACTTC | CASSRSGVGGYEQYF
. | TRBJ1-4 | . | TRBV4-3 | TGCGCCAGCAGCCAAGGTTCGGGGGAAAAACTGTTTTTT | CASSQGSGEKLFF
. | TRBJ2-7 | . | TRBV28 | TGTGCCAGCAGTTTAACACAGCAGTACTTC | CASSLTQQYF
. | TRBJ2-5 | . | TRBV7-6 | TGTGCCAGCAGCTCCCGGCAAGAGACCCAGTACTTC | CASSSRQETQYF
. | TRBJ1-2 | . | TRBV2 | TGTGCCAGCAGTGGAGTAGGCGGAGATGGCTACACCTTC | CASSGVGGDGYTF
. | TRBJ1-2 | . | TRBV30 | TGTGCCTGGGTACAGGGCAATGGCTACACCTTC | CAWVQGNGYTF
. | TRBJ1-2 | TRBD1 | TRBV12-3/TRBV12-4 | TGTGCCAGCAGTGGGGACAGCCTTAGCTACACCTTC | CASSGDSLSYTF
. | TRBJ2-5 | . | TRBV3-1/TRBV3-2 | TGTGCCAGCAGCCAAGGGGACTTAAAAGAGACCCAGTACTTC | CASSQGDLKETQYF
few | TRBJ2-7 | TRBD2 | TRBV6-5 | TGTGCCAGCAGGAAACTAGCGGGAGCAGGGGACGAGCAGTACTTC | CASRKLAGAGDEQYF
. | TRBJ2-5 | . | TRBV18 | TGTGCCAGCTCACCAAAGGACAGCGGAGAGACCCAGTACTTC | CASSPKDSGETQYF
. | TRBJ2-5 | . | TRBV12-3/TRBV12-4 | TGTGCCAGCAGTTCCAATTCCAGGGAGACCCAGTACTTC | CASSSNSRETQYF
. | TRBJ2-1 | . | TRBV2 | TGTGCCAGCACCCGCGGGGCGGTGGAGGGCCATGAGCAGTTCTTC | CASTRGAVEGHEQFF
. | TRBJ2-1 | . | TRBV5-5 | TGTGCCAGCAGCTTGTCCCTTTCACGGCGGGAAGCCTACAATGAGCAGTTCTTC | CASSLSLSRREAYNEQFF
. | TRBJ1-5 | TRBD1 | TRBV30 | TGTGCCTGGGCAGGGGGCTCCGGCAATCAGCCCCAGCATTTT | CAWAGGSGNQPQHF
. | TRBJ1-2 | TRBD1 | TRBV14 | TGTGCCAGCAGACCGACAGGGGGACCTTATGGCTACACCTTC | CASRPTGGPYGYTF
few | TRBJ2-2 | TRBD2 | TRBV7-2 | TGTGCCAGCAGTTCGGGTGCTAGCGGGAGTACCACCGGGGAGCTGTTTTTT | CASSSGASGSTTGELFF
. | TRBJ2-3 | . | TRBV29-1 | TGCAGTACCCAGGGGAACAAAGGGCGCACAGATACGCAGTATTTT | CSTQGNKGRTDTQYF
. | TRBJ2-1 | TRBD2 | TRBV9 | TGTGCCAGCAGCGTGGGACTAGTGGCCTACAATGAGCAGTTCTTC | CASSVGLVAYNEQFF
. | TRBJ2-7 | TRBD2 | TRBV6-1 | TGTGCCAGCAGTGAAATAGGCGGGAGGCCTTCCTACGAGCAGTACTTC | CASSEIGGRPSYEQYF
. | TRBJ1-2 | TRBD1 | TRBV4-1 | TGCGCCAGCAGCCAGGGTTCAGGGGGCTATGGCTACACCTTC | CASSQGSGGYGYTF
. | TRBJ1-2 | TRBD1 | TRBV28 | TGTGCCAGCAGTTTGGGTGGACAGGGGCGCTATGGCTACACCTTC | CASSLGGQGRYGYTF
. | TRBJ2-3 | TRBD1 | TRBV4-3 | TGCGCCAGCAGCCAAGAAGTAAGGGGGCCTACCACAGATACGCAGTATTTT | CASSQEVRGPTTDTQYF
. | TRBJ2-6 | . | TRBV7-8 | TGTGCCAGCAGCTCGGGCCGCAACAGGTTGCCTGGGGCCAACGTCCTGACTTTC | CASSSGRNRLPGANVLTF
. | TRBJ2-7 | TRBD2 | TRBV11-2 | TGTGCCAGCAGCCTCTTGGGGTCGGGAGGAATCTACGAGCAGTACTTC | CASSLLGSGGIYEQYF
. | TRBJ1-2 | . | TRBV11-2 | TGTGCCAGCAGCCGCGGGGCTAACTATGGCTACACCTTC | CASSRGANYGYTF
. | TRBJ2-5 | TRBD1 | TRBV5-1 | TGCGCCAGCAGCCTCGGACAGGGGGCGACCCAGTACTTC | CASSLGQGATQYF
. | TRBJ2-5 | . | TRBV3-1/TRBV3-2 | TGTGCCAGCAGCCAAGGGGCTTCCCAAGAGACCCAGTACTTC | CASSQGASQETQYF
. | TRBJ1-5 | . | TRBV7-6 | TGTGCCAGCAGCTCCGACGGGACATCCAATCAGCCCCAGCATTTT | CASSSDGTSNQPQHF
. | TRBJ1-1 | . | TRBV28 | TGTGCCAGCAGTCCAGGTGGCCTTAGTGCTGAAGCTTTCTTT | CASSPGGLSAEAFF
. | TRBJ2-2 | . | TRBV5-5 | TGTGCCAGCCGCCTTGGGGGGACGGCGACATTGAACACCGGGGAGCTGTTTTTT | CASRLGGTATLNTGELFF
. | TRBJ1-2 | TRBD1 | TRBV5-1 | TGCGCCAGCAGCTCGGACCCTCGGACAGGGGAAGGGTATGGCTACACCTTC | CASSSDPRTGEGYGYTF
. | TRBJ1-2 | . | TRBV24-1 | TGTGCCACCAGTGATTTGGCGGGTAACTATGGCTACACCTTC | CATSDLAGNYGYTF
. | TRBJ2-1 | . | TRBV3-1/TRBV3-2 | TGTGCCAGCAGCGAGAGGGCTCGAAATGAGCAGTTCTTC | CASSERARNEQFF
. | TRBJ2-7 | TRBD1 | TRBV6-2/TRBV6-3 | TGTGCCAGCAGTTCCTCGGGACAGGGTGGCAACGAGCAGTACTTC | CASSSSGQGGNEQYF
. | TRBJ1-1 | TRBD1 | TRBV18 | TGTGCCAGCTCACCTGGACAGGGCCCTGAAGCTTTCTTT | CASSPGQGPEAFF
. | TRBJ2-1 | TRBD2 | TRBV7-9 | TGTGCCAGCAGCTACCCGGGGACTAGAAGGACCAATGAGCAGTTCTTC | CASSYPGTRRTNEQFF
. | TRBJ2-6 | . | TRBV7-9 | TGTGCCAGCAGGCCAGGACAGATCGGGGGGGCCAACGTCCTGACTTTC | CASRPGQIGGANVLTF
. | TRBJ1-5 | TRBD1 | TRBV7-2 | TGTGCCAGCAGCTTAAGAGGGGGCTCTAGCAATCAGCCCCAGCATTTT | CASSLRGGSSNQPQHF
. | TRBJ2-7 | TRBD1 | TRBV6-5 | TGTGCCAGCCGTACCGGGGGACAGGGTATTATCGAGCAGTACTTC | CASRTGGQGIIEQYF
. | TRBJ2-7 | TRBD2 | TRBV18 | TGTGCCAGCTCACCTACTAGCGGTATCTACGAGCAGTACTTC | CASSPTSGIYEQYF
. | TRBJ1-2 | TRBD1 | TRBV29-1 | TGCAGCGGTCAGGGGGGCTTCGGCGGGACTAACTATGGCTACACCTTC | CSGQGGFGGTNYGYTF
. | TRBJ2-7 | . | TRBV14 | TGTGCCAGCAGCCCTGACAGGATATACGAGCAGTACTTC | CASSPDRIYEQYF
. | TRBJ2-3 | TRBD2 | TRBV6-4 | TGTGCCAGCAGTCCTAGCGGGAGCGGGACAGATACGCAGTATTTT | CASSPSGSGTDTQYF
. | TRBJ2-1 | TRBD2 | TRBV7-6 | TGTGCCAGCAGCCCTAACCGCGGGAGCTCCTACAATGAGCAGTTCTTC | CASSPNRGSSYNEQFF
. | TRBJ2-1 | TRBD1 | TRBV27 | TGTGCCAGCAGTTTGGCGAAGGGACAGTACAATGAGCAGTTCTTC | CASSLAKGQYNEQFF
. | TRBJ2-7 | . | TRBV7-2 | TGTGCCAGCAGCTTTTGGGAGGAGACAGGGTCCTACGAGCAGTACTTC | CASSFWEETGSYEQYF
. | TRBJ2-7 | TRBD2 | TRBV16 | TGTGCCAGCAGCCCACTCCATTCTAGCGGCCCCTACGAGCAGTACTTC | CASSPLHSSGPYEQYF
. | TRBJ2-5 | . | TRBV6-5 | TGTGCCAGCTTGACTCTGGCGGGAGAGACCCAGTACTTC | CASLTLAGETQYF
. | TRBJ1-1 | . | TRBV3-1/TRBV3-2 | TGTGCCAGCAGCCAAGATTGGGGCCCTGAAGCTTTCTTT | CASSQDWGPEAFF
once | TRBJ2-7 | TRBD1 | TRBV5-4 | TGTGCCAGCAGCTTGGGACAGGGGGGGTTCGTCTACGAGCAGTACTTC | CASSLGQGGFVYEQYF